The next 30 T cell receptor beta chains were all read from a single sample in a study of blood T cell repertoires in COVID-19 (dated by TCRdb to 2019 to 2021). Receptor libraries were prepared by the immunoSEQ multiplex PCR assay. TCRdb mirrors the immuneACCESS table, restricted to in-frame sequences. Some clones are absent from its copies; in checked studies, under half trace to an unresolved V gene, and the reason for the others is unknown. This sample lists around 450,000 clones; 75% to 90% were detected once. Approximately 0.7% of the sample goes to the ten largest clones. The sample was PBMCs or T cells enriched from blood (not recorded which). These receptors originate from a woman aged 18-29 years who had recovered from COVID-19.

The V and J genes are TRBV7-9 and TRBJ1-2; 7 nucleotides match TRBD1. The CDR3 is 18 residues long. CDR1 SEHNR and CDR2 FQNEAQ come from the germline V gene (reference sequence). After removal of 2 bases from V and 3 bases from J, the junction contained 15 bases not matched to a gene. CDR3 nucleotide sequence: TGTGCCAGCAGCTTACGACCTGGTGCGGGACAGACTTACTATGGCTACACCTTC. This translates into CASSLRPGAGQTYYGYTF.

This chain links TRBV24-1 with TRBJ1-1, with 8 positions matching TRBD1. CDR1 and CDR2 (germline): KGHDR, SFDVKD. Germline trimming cut 3 bases from V and 10 bases from J; bases unmatched to any gene: 9. CDR3 size: 14 residues. The CDR3 DNA sequence: TGTGCCACCAGTGATACCACCGGAGACAGGGGAGCTTTCTTT. Translated, it gives CATSDTTGDRGAFF.

The rearrangement joins TRBV7-9 to TRBJ2-5, with D possibly matching TRBD1 (5 bases). Germline values: CDR1 SEHNR, CDR2 FQNEAQ (reference sequence). V lost 5 bases, J lost 1 base, and 11 bases lay in between. This CDR3 region has 14 residues. The CDR3 sequence: CASSPGQVQETQYF. CDR3 coding DNA: TGTGCCAGCAGCCCCGGACAAGTCCAAGAGACCCAGTACTTC.

The genes are TRBV10-3 and TRBJ1-1; 8 positions agree with TRBD1. This CDR3 region has 14 residues. The germline CDR1 and CDR2 sequences are ENHRY and SYGVKD. The J segment lost 4 bases and the V segment lost 0 bases, leaving 1 base of the junction unmatched. The CDR3 is CAISESTGATEAFF. The CDR3 DNA follows: TGTGCCATCAGTGAGTCGACAGGGGCCACTGAAGCTTTCTTT.

V usage is TRBV30 and J usage is TRBJ1-4; D gene ambiguous. Germline values: CDR1 GTSNPN, CDR2 SVGIG (reference sequence). CDR3 length equals 14 residues. Trimming took off 5 bases at V and 5 bases at J, with 15 bases between the two ends. For the CDR3, the DNA is TGTGCCTGGGGTGAGGGCAGTTCGAATGAAAAACTGTTTTTT. As protein: CAWGEGSSNEKLFF.

This clone was seen a single time. The J gene is TRBJ1-2, the V gene TRBV5-4; possibly TRBD1 for D (6 bases). The germline CDR1 and CDR2 sequences are SGHNT and YYREEE (reference sequence). Trimming pared 3 bases from V and 4 bases from J, leaving 19 bases between. This CDR3 is 16 amino acids long. CDR3 sequence reads: CASSSYRRTATYGYTF. The CDR3 DNA follows: TGTGCCAGCAGCTCCTATCGGCGGACAGCAACCTATGGCTACACCTTC. Drawing the rest from reference TRBV5-4 and TRBJ1-2, the complete variable domain is ETGVTQSPTHLIKTRGQQVTLRCSSQSGHNTVSWYQQALGQGPQFIFQYYREEENGRGNFPPRFSGLQFPNYSSELNVNALELDDSALYLCASSSYRRTATYGYTFGSGTRLTVV.

The chain carries TRBV9 and TRBJ2-1; 9 bases match TRBD2. From germline, CDR1 is SGDLS and CDR2 YYNGEE. This CDR3 is 16 amino acids long. The junction had 8 bases not matched to a gene; V was cut back by 0 bases and J by 7 bases. In nucleotides, the CDR3 is TGTGCCAGCAGCGTAGATAGGGCGGGGGGGCAGAATGAGCAGTTCTTC. It encodes CASSVDRAGGQNEQFF.

This chain joins TRBV5-1 and TRBJ2-5, with 7 bases identical to TRBD2. This CDR3 is 15 amino acids long. Unmatched junction bases numbered 4, after V lost 0 bases and J lost 2 bases. From germline, CDR1 is SGHRS and CDR2 YFSETQ. The CDR3 sequence is CASSLGPAGQETQYF. CDR3 nucleotides: TGCGCCAGCAGCTTGGGTCCAGCGGGGCAAGAGACCCAGTACTTC.

V and J are TRBV24-1 and TRBJ2-1; TRBD1 matches at 10 bases. Germline-derived CDR1 and CDR2 are KGHDR and SFDVKD. The V gene end was trimmed by 3 bases and the J gene end by 8 bases; junction bases not matched to a gene: 6. The CDR3 runs to 15 residues. The CDR3, as DNA: TGTGCCACCAGTGATGGCGGGACAGGGGTACATGAGCAGTTCTTC. The encoded protein is CATSDGGTGVHEQFF.

The chain uses TRBV7-3 and TRBJ1-3; maybe TRBD1 (5 bases). Germline V gives CDR1 SGHTA, CDR2 FQGTGA. The CDR3 runs to 14 residues. The germline V and J ends were trimmed by 9 bases and 2 bases, with 14 bases remaining between them. The CDR3 bases are TGTGCCAGGGACACCCCAGAAGCTGGAAACACCATATATTTT. Translation gives CARDTPEAGNTIYF.

On this clone: In the same sample, other DNA sequences code for this CDR3. The chain recombines TRBV20-1 with TRBJ1-5; 8 nucleotides align to TRBD1. The CDR3 extends over 13 amino acids. V lost 3 bases to trimming and J lost 7 bases; unmatched junction nucleotides: 5. CDR1 DFQATT and CDR2 SNEGSKA come from the germline V gene (reference sequence). CDR3 nucleotides: TGCAGTGCTAGTCAGGGGGCAGGGCAGCCCCAGCATTTT. Translation: CSASQGAGQPQHF.

The gene calls are TRBV11-2 and TRBJ2-7; D perhaps matches TRBD1 (5 bases). Between the trimmed V and J ends, which lost 0 bases and 1 base, there was a span of 10 bases. Germline V gives CDR1 SGHAT, CDR2 FQNNGV. The CDR3 has 15 residues. The CDR3 DNA reads as TGTGCCAGCAGCTTAGATGGGCAGGGTTCCTACGAGCAGTACTTC. This translates into CASSLDGQGSYEQYF. The complete variable domain, with remaining parts taken from reference TRBV11-2 and TRBJ2-7, reads EAGVAQSPRYKIIEKRQSVAFWCNPISGHATLYWYQQILGQGPKLLIQFQNNGVVDDSQLPKDRFSAERLKGVDSTLKIQPAKLEDSAVYLCASSLDGQGSYEQYFGPGTRLTVT.

The chain employs TRBV3-1 (or the pseudogene TRBV3-2) and TRBJ1-5; D gene uncertain. CDR3 length: 15 amino acids. In germline, CDR1 is LGHDT, CDR2 YNNKEL (reference sequence). Trimming took off 1 base at V and 9 bases at J, with 16 bases between the two ends. CDR3 nucleotides: TGTGCCAGCAGCCAAGGGGTCGGTGGAGTGAGGCCCCAGCATTTT. Translated, it gives CASSQGVGGVRPQHF.

This rearrangement joins TRBV7-9 to TRBJ1-2; possibly TRBD1 for D (5 bases). Germline lookup yields CDR1 SEHNR and CDR2 FQNEAQ (reference sequence). The CDR3 length is 16 residues. V lost 1 base and J 4 bases, leaving 16 bases between the germline ends. The CDR3 DNA reads as TGTGCCAGCAGCTTAGGAGGACAAGGCCCCTTCTATGGCTACACCTTC. This encodes CASSLGGQGPFYGYTF.

The chain uses TRBV2 and TRBJ1-5, with 8 nucleotides matching TRBD1. The CDR3 covers 15 residues. Trimming cost V 7 bases and J 4 bases; bases outside gene matches: 9. CDR1 and CDR2 from the germline V gene are SNHLY and FYNNEI. The CDR3 bases are TGTGCCAGCACTACGTACCAGGGGGCGAATCAGCCCCAGCATTTT. Its translation is CASTTYQGANQPQHF.

CDR3: CASSLTENYGYTF. The CDR3 DNA reads TGTGCCAGCAGCTTAACAGAGAACTATGGCTACACCTTC. The V call is TRBV7-2, the J call TRBJ1-2; D ambiguous. Trimming cost V 2 bases and J 2 bases, with 6 bases left between them. The length of the CDR3 is 13 residues. Germline CDR1 SGHTA, CDR2 FQGNSA.

V gene TRBV19 combines with J gene TRBJ1-5; 7 nucleotides align to TRBD1. The germline V gene encodes CDR1 LNHDA and CDR2 SQIVND (reference sequence). J lost 3 bases, V lost 7 bases, and 12 bases had no gene match. The CDR3 totals 16 residues. For the CDR3, the DNA is TGTGCCAGTATGAGTAGTCGCGGGACAGTCAATCAGCCCCAGCATTTT. The encoded protein is CASMSSRGTVNQPQHF.

The chain joins TRBV3-1 (or the pseudogene TRBV3-2) to TRBJ2-3; 9 nucleotides match TRBD1. The trim removed 2 bases at V and 6 bases at J, leaving 6 bases unmatched. CDR1 LGHDT and CDR2 YNNKEL come from the germline V gene (reference sequence). This CDR3 region has 15 residues. CDR3 protein: CASSQRDRVWDTQYF. The CDR3 DNA follows: TGTGCCAGCAGCCAAAGGGACAGGGTCTGGGATACGCAGTATTTT.

Here the CDR3 DNA reads TGTGCCAGCAGCCTTGGACTAGCGCCAGATACGCAGTATTTT. It yields the protein CASSLGLAPDTQYF. The rearrangement links TRBV28 to TRBJ2-3, with 9 bases lining up with TRBD2. CDR3 size: 14 residues. V lost 6 bases and J lost 4; bases outside the gene matches: 5. Germline V lookup: CDR1 MDHEN, CDR2 SYDVKM. The full variable domain, its missing parts supplied by reference TRBV28 and TRBJ2-3, is DVKVTQSSRYLVKRTGEKVFLECVQDMDHENMFWYRQDPGLGLRLIYFSYDVKMKEKGDIPEGYSVSREKKERFSLILESASTNQTSMYLCASSLGLAPDTQYFGPGTRLTVL.

V usage is TRBV5-1 and J usage is TRBJ2-5; TRBD2 matches 10 bases. Germline lookup yields CDR1 SGHRS and CDR2 YFSETQ. V was clipped by 0 bases and J by 1 base; unmatched bases: 6. The CDR3 is made up of 17 amino acids. The CDR3 reads CASSLVLAGDPQETQYF. The CDR3, as DNA: TGCGCCAGCAGCTTGGTGCTAGCGGGGGACCCCCAAGAGACCCAGTACTTC.

The rearrangement uses TRBV7-9 and TRBJ2-1; 14 bases agree with TRBD2. The length of the CDR3 is 16 residues. CDR1 is SEHNR, CDR2 FQNEAQ, per germline (reference sequence). Trimming took 4 bases from V and 8 from J; bases not matched to a gene: 7. This CDR3 is CASSSSTSGGDDEQFF. The CDR3 region has the DNA TGTGCCAGCAGCTCTTCGACTAGCGGGGGGGACGATGAGCAGTTCTTC.

The chain recombines TRBV27 with TRBJ1-2; D not certain. V dropped 5 bases and J dropped 3 bases, with 19 bases sitting between them. The CDR3 has 16 residues. Germline loops: CDR1 MNHEY, CDR2 SMNVEV (reference sequence). CDR3 amino acids: CASSPLGEGMDYGYTF. The CDR3, as DNA: TGTGCCAGCAGTCCACTAGGCGAGGGTATGGACTATGGCTACACCTTC.

This clone was seen a single time. This chain uses TRBV5-1 with TRBJ2-7; D might be TRBD2 (5 bases). V dropped 3 bases and J dropped 0 bases, with 10 bases sitting between them. The CDR3 has 14 amino acids. The germline CDR1 and CDR2 sequences are SGHRS and YFSETQ. The CDR3 is CASSSGLDSYEQYF. CDR3 sequence (DNA): TGCGCCAGCAGCTCCGGACTTGACTCCTACGAGCAGTACTTC. Full variable domain (missing parts from reference TRBV5-1 and TRBJ2-7): KAGVTQTPRYLIKTRGQQVTLSCSPISGHRSVSWYQQTPGQGLQFLFEYFSETQRNKGNFPGRFSGRQFSNSRSEMNVSTLELGDSALYLCASSSGLDSYEQYFGPGTRLTVT.

This clone showed up just a few times. J is TRBJ1-2 and V is TRBV30; TRBD1 matches 9 bases. Germline V gene lookup returns CDR1 GTSNPN and CDR2 SVGIG (reference sequence). The CDR3 has 13 residues. The trim removed 4 bases at V and 8 bases at J, leaving 8 bases unmatched. The CDR3: CAWTPDRGGGYTF. The CDR3 DNA is TGTGCCTGGACGCCGGACAGGGGAGGAGGCTACACCTTC.

The chain uses TRBV6-1 and TRBJ1-5; 10 bases line up with TRBD1. There are 16 residues in the CDR3. Germline assignment: CDR1 MNHNS and CDR2 SASEGT. Unmatched junction bases numbered 10, after V lost 3 bases and J lost 8 bases. CDR3 DNA: TGTGCCAGCAGTGAGACGGGACAGGGGTGGTCAAAGCCCCAGCATTTT. Translation gives CASSETGQGWSKPQHF.

This chain connects TRBV6-5 to TRBJ1-1, with D perhaps matching TRBD1 (6 bases). CDR1 is MNHEY and CDR2 is SVGAGI in the germline V gene. The CDR3 is 11 residues long. V lost 2 bases, J lost 9 bases, and 7 bases lay in between. The CDR3 DNA reads as TGTGCCAGCAGTTACGGACAGCAAGCTTTCTTT. This encodes CASSYGQQAFF.

This sequence joins TRBV7-2 and TRBJ1-2, with D perhaps TRBD1 (6 bases). V was cut by 5 bases and J by 4 bases, with 14 bases left in between. The CDR3 runs to 14 residues. From germline, CDR1 is SGHTA and CDR2 FQGNSA. CDR3 in amino acids: CASSPLPDSYGYTF. The CDR3 DNA reads TGTGCCAGCAGCCCCCTCCCGGACAGCTATGGCTACACCTTC. Drawing the rest from reference TRBV7-2 and TRBJ1-2, the complete variable domain is GAGVSQSPSNKVTEKGKDVELRCDPISGHTALYWYRQSLGQGLEFLIYFQGNSAPDKSGLPSDRFSAERTGGSVSTLTIQRTQQEDSAVYLCASSPLPDSYGYTFGSGTRLTVV.

This chain connects TRBV2 to TRBJ1-2; TRBD1 is a possible D gene (5 bases). V was cut by 1 base and J by 0 bases, with 9 bases left in between. The CDR3 has 15 amino acids. Germline-derived CDR1 and CDR2 are SNHLY and FYNNEI. CDR3 loop: CASSEGTPSNYGYTF. The CDR3 nucleotides read TGTGCCAGCAGTGAAGGGACACCATCTAACTATGGCTACACCTTC.

The V gene is TRBV9, the J gene TRBJ2-5; D is unclear. There are 14 residues in the CDR3. Germline CDR1 and CDR2: SGDLS and YYNGEE. V lost 0 bases to trimming and J lost 2 bases, with 8 bases between them. The CDR3 region is CASSVGARQETQYF. The CDR3 DNA reads TGTGCCAGCAGCGTAGGGGCCAGACAAGAGACCCAGTACTTC.

In its sample, this clone was seen once. The sample holds other DNA sequences that translate to the same CDR3. V usage is TRBV5-6 and J usage is TRBJ1-1; maybe TRBD1 (6 bases). The CDR3 length is 14 residues. Trimming stripped 4 bases from V and 1 base from J, with 11 bases between. Germline V CDR1 and CDR2: SGHDT, YYEEEE. CDR3 coding DNA: TGTGCCAGCAGCCTCGGGGGGCCGAACACTGAAGCTTTCTTT. This codes for CASSLGGPNTEAFF. Supplemented by reference TRBV5-6 and TRBJ1-1, the full variable domain reads DAGVTQSPTHLIKTRGQQVTLRCSPKSGHDTVSWYQQALGQGPQFIFQYYEEEERQRGNFPDRFSGHQFPNYSSELNVNALLLGDSALYLCASSLGGPNTEAFFGQGTRLTVV.